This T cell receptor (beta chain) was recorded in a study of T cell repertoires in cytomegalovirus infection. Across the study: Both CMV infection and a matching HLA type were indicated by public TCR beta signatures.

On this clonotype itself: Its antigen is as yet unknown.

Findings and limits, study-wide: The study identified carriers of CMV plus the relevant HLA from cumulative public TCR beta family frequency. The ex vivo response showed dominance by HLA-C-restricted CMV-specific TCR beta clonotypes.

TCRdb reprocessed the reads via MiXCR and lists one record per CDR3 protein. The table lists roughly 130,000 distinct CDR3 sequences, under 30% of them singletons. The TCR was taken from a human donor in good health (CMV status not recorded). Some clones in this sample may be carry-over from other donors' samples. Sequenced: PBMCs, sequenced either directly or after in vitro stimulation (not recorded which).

In DNA form, the CDR3 reads TGTGCCACCAGCAGAGGAGGGGTGGGGAAAAACATTCAGTACTTC. Residues: CATSRGGVGKNIQYF. The rearrangement links TRBV15 to TRBJ2-4; D possibly uses TRBD1 or TRBD2 (5 bases each). Germline lookup yields CDR1 LNHNV and CDR2 YYDKDF (reference sequence). V lost 1 base and J lost 4, with 11 bases in between. The CDR3 is 15 residues long.